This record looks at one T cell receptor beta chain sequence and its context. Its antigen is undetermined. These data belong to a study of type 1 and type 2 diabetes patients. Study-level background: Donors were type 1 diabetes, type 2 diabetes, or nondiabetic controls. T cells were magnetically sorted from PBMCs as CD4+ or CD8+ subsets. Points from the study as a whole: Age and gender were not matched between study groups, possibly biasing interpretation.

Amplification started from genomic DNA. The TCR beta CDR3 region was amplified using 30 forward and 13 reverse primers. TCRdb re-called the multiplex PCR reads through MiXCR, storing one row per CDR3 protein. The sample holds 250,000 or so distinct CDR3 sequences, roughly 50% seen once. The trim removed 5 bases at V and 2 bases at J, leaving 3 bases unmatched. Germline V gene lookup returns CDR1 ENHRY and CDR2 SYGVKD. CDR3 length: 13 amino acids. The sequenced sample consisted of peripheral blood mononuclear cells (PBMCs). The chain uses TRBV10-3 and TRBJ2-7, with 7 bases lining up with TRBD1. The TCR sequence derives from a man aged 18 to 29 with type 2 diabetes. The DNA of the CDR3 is TGTGCCATCAGTCGGGACAGCGCCTACGAGCAGTACTTC. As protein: CAISRDSAYEQYF.